This TCR beta chain derives from a study of blood T cell repertoires in COVID-19. For the study at large: Spain, Italy and the United States supplied samples that represented acute and convalescent COVID-19. Nucleic acid was either cDNA or gDNA, and it came from T cells, B-cell-depleted T cells, or PBMCs.

The CDR3 is 16 amino acids. The germline gives CDR1 LGHNA, CDR2 YNFKEQ. The ends were cut back, 0 bases at V and 4 bases at J, with 13 bases in the middle. Per the study methods: Quantification of nucleated cells was approximated via reference gene primer amplification. The table came from immunoSEQ multiplex PCR; TCRdb's copy has only in-frame clones and leaves some out. V, J and clone size reflect that table, while D and trimming were determined from the DNA. The sample yields some 49,000 clones, about 91% seen once. The source of this sequence is a man aged 45 to 65 with active COVID-19. This chain uses TRBV4-2 with TRBJ1-5; D is uncertain. Sequencing input: peripheral blood. CDR3: CASSQEDSNINQPQHF. The CDR3 coding sequence is TGTGCCAGCAGCCAAGAGGACTCGAACATTAATCAGCCCCAGCATTTT.